The present TCR beta chain was sequenced within a study of T cells in Graves' hyperthyroidism and ophthalmopathy. Findings and limits, study-wide: Blood also carried most thyroid clonotypes expanded above 0.001.

Germline V lookup: CDR1 MNHNS, CDR2 SASEGT. This CDR3 region has 15 residues. TCR beta CDR3 sequences were amplified from RNA transcripts. Using the HTBI primer set, a first-round RT-PCR was run on the TCR CDR3. In TCRdb, the multiplex PCR reads were re-called with MiXCR into one record per CDR3 protein. Among hundreds of thousands of distinct CDR3 sequences listed, roughly 14% were seen once. This clonotype has only a few counts. Its specificity is not known. This could be a read error, since a much larger clone is one nucleotide away. The chain combines TRBV6-1 with TRBJ1-1; TRBD1 agrees at 10 bases. The sequence derives from a woman between 40 and 50 years old with Graves' ophthalmopathy. Sequenced material: blood. The CDR3 DNA is TGTGTCAGCAGCGGCCGGGACAGGGGTAACACTGAAGCTTTCTTT. Protein product: CVSSGRDRGNTEAFF.